The rows below give T cell receptor beta chains drawn from one sample of a study of cytomegalovirus exposure and HLA in healthy donors. Repertoires were generated with immunoSEQ multiplex PCR, while TCRdb's copy carries only in-frame clones and drops some. The specimen's table records 100,000 to 150,000 clones. The sample taken for sequencing was PBMCs. All receptors derive from a man younger than 30 in good health and CMV-seronegative. CDR3s include the opening cysteine and the closing phenylalanine or tryptophan. The D gene is left open where the match is weak.

DNA: TGCGCCAGCAGCCAAGATTCGGTCTTACCCTATGGCTACACCTTC; CDR3: CASSQDSVLPYGYTF; D: .; J: TRBJ1-2; length: 15; V: TRBV4-1
DNA: TGTGCCAGCAGTGAATATCCCACTGAAGCTTTCTTT; CDR3: CASSEYPTEAFF; D: .; J: TRBJ1-1; length: 12; V: TRBV2
DNA: TGTGCCAGCAGCGTAGGAATTAGCGGGAGCTACGAGCAGTACTTC; CDR3: CASSVGISGSYEQYF; D: TRBD2; J: TRBJ2-7; length: 15; V: TRBV9
DNA: TGTGCCTGGAGTGTGGGCTGGCAGAACGGCTACACCTTC; CDR3: CAWSVGWQNGYTF; D: .; J: TRBJ1-2; length: 13; V: TRBV30
DNA: TGTGCCAGCAGTGATGCGGCGAACACTGAAGCTTTCTTT; CDR3: CASSDAANTEAFF; D: .; J: TRBJ1-1; length: 13; V: TRBV2
DNA: TGTGCCAGCAGCCCAAGGGGGCGGGCTACGCACACTGAAGCTTTCTTT; CDR3: CASSPRGRATHTEAFF; D: TRBD1; J: TRBJ1-1; length: 16; V: TRBV13
DNA: TGTGCCAGCAGCTTGTATGGGACAGGAGACACAGATACGCAGTATTTT; CDR3: CASSLYGTGDTDTQYF; D: TRBD1; J: TRBJ2-3; length: 16; V: TRBV5-8
DNA: TGTGCCAGTAGTGCACAACCGACAGGGAGCTATGGCTACACCTTC; CDR3: CASSAQPTGSYGYTF; D: TRBD1; J: TRBJ1-2; length: 15; V: TRBV19
DNA: TGTGCCAGCAGCTTAGTAGAAAATGAGCAGTTCTTC; CDR3: CASSLVENEQFF; D: .; J: TRBJ2-1; length: 12; V: TRBV7-2
DNA: TGCGCCAGCAGCCCCGGACTAGCATCACAAGAGACCCAGTACTTC; CDR3: CASSPGLASQETQYF; D: TRBD2; J: TRBJ2-5; length: 15; V: TRBV5-1
DNA: TGTGCCAGCAGGGAATCGGACAGGGGAAATTCACCCCTCCACTTT; CDR3: CASRESDRGNSPLHF; D: TRBD1; J: TRBJ1-6; length: 15; V: TRBV28
DNA: TGTGCCAGCAGCTTGCTGGGCTTCGACCAGCCCCAGCATTTT; CDR3: CASSLLGFDQPQHF; D: .; J: TRBJ1-5; length: 14; V: TRBV5-6
DNA: TGTGCCAGCAGCCTCCTGGTACTGGACTATGGCTACACCTTC; CDR3: CASSLLVLDYGYTF; D: .; J: TRBJ1-2; length: 14; V: TRBV7-2
DNA: TGTGCCAGCAGCGGAGATACAGGGCACTGGGGTGAAGCTTTCTTT; CDR3: CASSGDTGHWGEAFF; D: .; J: TRBJ1-1; length: 15; V: TRBV28
DNA: TGTGCCAGCTCACCCGGGACAGGCTTCAACTATGGCTACACCTTC; CDR3: CASSPGTGFNYGYTF; D: TRBD1; J: TRBJ1-2; length: 15; V: TRBV18
DNA: TGTGCCAGCAGGACAGCTGGGGACACCATATATTTT; CDR3: CASRTAGDTIYF; D: .; J: TRBJ1-3; length: 12; V: TRBV6-5
DNA: TGTGCCAGCAGCTTAGAAGACAGGGTTGCCTACGAGCAGTACTTC; CDR3: CASSLEDRVAYEQYF; D: TRBD1; J: TRBJ2-7; length: 15; V: TRBV11-3
DNA: TGTGCCAGCAATTACAGGGGAGCCTACGAGCAGTACTTC; CDR3: CASNYRGAYEQYF; D: TRBD1; J: TRBJ2-7; length: 13; V: TRBV2
DNA: TGCGCCAGCAGCTTGGACACAGAAGAGACCCAGTACTTC; CDR3: CASSLDTEETQYF; D: .; J: TRBJ2-5; length: 13; V: TRBV5-1
DNA: TGCGCCAGCAGCTTGGACAGTAGTAATCAGCCCCAGCATTTT; CDR3: CASSLDSSNQPQHF; D: .; J: TRBJ1-5; length: 14; V: TRBV5-1
DNA: TGCGCCAGCAGTCTCGGCTCTGGACAGGGGAATGAAAAACTGTTTTTT; CDR3: CASSLGSGQGNEKLFF; D: TRBD1; J: TRBJ1-4; length: 16; V: TRBV4-1
DNA: TGTGCCAGCAGCCTCAGACTGGGAGGGTTC; CDR3: CASSLRLGGF; D: .; J: TRBJ1-2; length: 10; V: TRBV9
DNA: TGTGCCAGCAACCCAACCGGGACTCTCCTGGATGAGCAGTTCTTC; CDR3: CASNPTGTLLDEQFF; D: .; J: TRBJ2-1; length: 15; V: TRBV2
DNA: TGTGCCAGCAGCGTAGGGACAGTCGCCTCTGGAAACACCATATATTTT; CDR3: CASSVGTVASGNTIYF; D: .; J: TRBJ1-3; length: 16; V: TRBV9
DNA: TGTGCCAGCAGCCAAGATAGTACAGGTACATCTGGAAACACCATATATTTT; CDR3: CASSQDSTGTSGNTIYF; D: .; J: TRBJ1-3; length: 17; V: TRBV4-2
DNA: TGTGCCATCAGCCGGAAGGAGGGAGTGTCGCGGGAGACCCAGTACTTC; CDR3: CAISRKEGVSRETQYF; D: .; J: TRBJ2-5; length: 16; V: TRBV10-3
DNA: TGCAGCGTTGAAGAAACGGGGGGCCGGAACGACGAGCAGCACTTC; CDR3: CSVEETGGRNDEQHF; D: .; J: TRBJ2-7; length: 15; V: TRBV29-1
DNA: TGTGCCAGCAGTTCTCGACAGGGGGCTGGAAACACCATATATTTT; CDR3: CASSSRQGAGNTIYF; D: TRBD1; J: TRBJ1-3; length: 15; V: TRBV16
DNA: TGTGCCAGCAGGAGCTCACAGGGTCAAACTGAAGCTTTCTTT; CDR3: CASRSSQGQTEAFF; D: .; J: TRBJ1-1; length: 14; V: TRBV6-6
DNA: TGTGCTAGTGGTTTGGGCGGGAGAGGGGACGAGCAGTACTTC; CDR3: CASGLGGRGDEQYF; D: TRBD2; J: TRBJ2-7; length: 14; V: TRBV12-5
DNA: TGCGCCAGCAGCCAAGTGGCAGGGGGTCCCGCCTATGGCTACACCTTC; CDR3: CASSQVAGGPAYGYTF; D: TRBD1; J: TRBJ1-2; length: 16; V: TRBV4-1
DNA: TGTGCCAGCAGCGTTGGACAGACAACTAATGAAAAACTGTTTTTT; CDR3: CASSVGQTTNEKLFF; D: .; J: TRBJ1-4; length: 15; V: TRBV9
DNA: TGCGCCAGCAGCCAAGATGCGGGGAGCTCTGGAAACACCATATATTTT; CDR3: CASSQDAGSSGNTIYF; D: .; J: TRBJ1-3; length: 16; V: TRBV4-3
DNA: TGCAGCCTTGGGACTAGCGGGACCCACTACGAGCAGTACTTC; CDR3: CSLGTSGTHYEQYF; D: TRBD2; J: TRBJ2-7; length: 14; V: TRBV29-1
DNA: TGTGCCATCAGTGAGGGAGACAGAGGTCAAGAGACCCAGTACTTC; CDR3: CAISEGDRGQETQYF; D: .; J: TRBJ2-5; length: 15; V: TRBV10-3
DNA: TGTGCCAGCAGTTTGGCGCTAGCGGGAGATGGTGGGTACGAGCAGTACTTC; CDR3: CASSLALAGDGGYEQYF; D: TRBD2; J: TRBJ2-7; length: 17; V: TRBV27
DNA: TGTGCCAGCAGCGTAATAATGAACACTGAAGCTTTCTTT; CDR3: CASSVIMNTEAFF; D: .; J: TRBJ1-1; length: 13; V: TRBV9
DNA: TGTGCCAGCAGCTTAGTGGCTTCACAGGGGGCGGGGTACGAGCAGTACTTC; CDR3: CASSLVASQGAGYEQYF; D: TRBD1; J: TRBJ2-7; length: 17; V: TRBV7-2
DNA: TGTGCCAGCAGTTTATGGCAGGGCGGCCAGCCCCAGCATTTT; CDR3: CASSLWQGGQPQHF; D: .; J: TRBJ1-5; length: 14; V: TRBV28
DNA: TGTGCCAGCAGTTTGACAGGGCGACAGCCCCAGCATTTT; CDR3: CASSLTGRQPQHF; D: TRBD1; J: TRBJ1-5; length: 13; V: TRBV28
DNA: TGTGCCAGCAGCGCCGGTGGACTAGCGGGTGTATACGAGCAGTACTTC; CDR3: CASSAGGLAGVYEQYF; D: TRBD2; J: TRBJ2-7; length: 16; V: TRBV9
DNA: TGTGCCAGCAGTTTGAGCGGGACCTTCTCCTACGAGCAGTACTTC; CDR3: CASSLSGTFSYEQYF; D: TRBD2; J: TRBJ2-7; length: 15; V: TRBV28
DNA: TGTGCCAGCAGCTTAGCGACCCGGGATCAGCCCCAGCATTTT; CDR3: CASSLATRDQPQHF; D: .; J: TRBJ1-5; length: 14; V: TRBV7-9
DNA: TGTGCCAGCAGCGCGACAGGGTTTGGGTCCAATAGCAATCAGCCCCAGCATTTT; CDR3: CASSATGFGSNSNQPQHF; D: TRBD1; J: TRBJ1-5; length: 18; V: TRBV7-7
DNA: TGTGCCATCACTATAGGTGAGGGTACCTCCTACGAGCAGTACTTC; CDR3: CAITIGEGTSYEQYF; D: .; J: TRBJ2-7; length: 15; V: TRBV10-3
DNA: TGTGCCAGCAGCTTGCGGGTTAATGAAAAACTGTTTTTT; CDR3: CASSLRVNEKLFF; D: .; J: TRBJ1-4; length: 13; V: TRBV7-2
DNA: TGTGCCAGCAGCTCCGGGACTAGCGCGTCCTACGAGCAGTACTTC; CDR3: CASSSGTSASYEQYF; D: TRBD2; J: TRBJ2-7; length: 15; V: TRBV7-9
DNA: TGTGCCAGCAGACAGGGGAGCTCTGGAAACACCATATATTTT; CDR3: CASRQGSSGNTIYF; D: TRBD1; J: TRBJ1-3; length: 14; V: TRBV9